This entry is about one TCR beta chain. This sample was included in a study of blood T cell repertoires in COVID-19. About the research overall: Both acute and convalescent COVID-19 samples were obtained from the United States, Italy and Spain. Sample material is recorded as cDNA or gDNA derived from T cells, B-cell-depleted T cells, or PBMCs.

Methods used by the authors: By means of reference gene primer amplification, nucleated cell counts were estimated. The table came from immunoSEQ multiplex PCR; TCRdb's copy has only in-frame clones and leaves some out. That table furnishes V, J and clone size, whereas the DNA furnished D and trimming. The table has about 180,000 clones, around nine tenths seen once. Germline V CDR1 and CDR2: LNHDA, SQIVND (reference sequence). The trim removed 5 bases at V and 5 bases at J, leaving 9 bases unmatched. This CDR3 is built from 17 residues. Sequencing was carried out using peripheral blood. The genes are TRBV19 and TRBJ2-1; TRBD2 matches at 13 bases. The TCR originated in a man aged 50 to 59 with acute or convalescent COVID-19. CDR3 DNA sequence: TGTGCCAGTAGTTCTCGGACTAGCGGGAGTCGCAACAATGAGCAGTTCTTC. This encodes CASSSRTSGSRNNEQFF. Filled out from reference TRBV19 and TRBJ2-1, the complete variable domain reads DGGITQSPKYLFRKEGQNVTLSCEQNLNHDAMYWYRQDPGQGLRLIYYSQIVNDFQKGDIAEGYSVSREKKESFPLTVTSAQKNPTAFYLCASSSRTSGSRNNEQFFGPGTRLTVL.